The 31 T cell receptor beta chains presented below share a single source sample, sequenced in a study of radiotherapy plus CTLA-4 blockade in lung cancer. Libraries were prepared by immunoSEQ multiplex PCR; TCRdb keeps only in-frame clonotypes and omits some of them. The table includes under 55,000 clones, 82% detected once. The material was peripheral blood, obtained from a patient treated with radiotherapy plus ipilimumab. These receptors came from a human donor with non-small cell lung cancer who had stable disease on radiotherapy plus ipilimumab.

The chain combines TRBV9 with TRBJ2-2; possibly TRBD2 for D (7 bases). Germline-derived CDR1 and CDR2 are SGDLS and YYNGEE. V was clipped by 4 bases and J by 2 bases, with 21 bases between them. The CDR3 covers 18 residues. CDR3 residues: CASSLNLGGGGNTGELFF. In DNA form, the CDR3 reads TGTGCCAGCAGCCTCAATCTAGGGGGGGGCGGTAACACCGGGGAGCTGTTTTTT.

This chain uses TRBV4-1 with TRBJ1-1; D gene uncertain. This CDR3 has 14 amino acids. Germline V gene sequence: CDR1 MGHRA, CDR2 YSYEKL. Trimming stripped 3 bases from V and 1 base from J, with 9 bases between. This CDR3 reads CASSQGFRNTEAFF. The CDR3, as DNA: TGCGCCAGCAGCCAGGGCTTTCGGAACACTGAAGCTTTCTTT.

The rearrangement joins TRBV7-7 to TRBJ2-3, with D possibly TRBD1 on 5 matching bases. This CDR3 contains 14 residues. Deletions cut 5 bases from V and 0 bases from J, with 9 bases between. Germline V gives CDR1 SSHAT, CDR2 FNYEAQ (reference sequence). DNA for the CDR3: TGTGCCAGCAGCCCTACAGGTAGCACAGATACGCAGTATTTT. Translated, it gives CASSPTGSTDTQYF.

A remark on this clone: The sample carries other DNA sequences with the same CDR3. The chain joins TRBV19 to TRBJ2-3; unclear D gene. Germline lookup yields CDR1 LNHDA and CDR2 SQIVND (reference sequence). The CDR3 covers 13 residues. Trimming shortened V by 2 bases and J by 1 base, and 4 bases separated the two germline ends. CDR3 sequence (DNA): TGTGCCAGTAGTATACAGGGCACAGATACGCAGTATTTT. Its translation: CASSIQGTDTQYF.

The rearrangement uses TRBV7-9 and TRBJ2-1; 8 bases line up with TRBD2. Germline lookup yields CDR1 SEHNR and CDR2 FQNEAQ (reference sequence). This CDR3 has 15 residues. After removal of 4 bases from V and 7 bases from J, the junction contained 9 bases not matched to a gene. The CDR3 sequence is CASSSDGSGINEQFF. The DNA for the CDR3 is TGTGCCAGCAGCTCCGATGGTAGCGGGATAAATGAGCAGTTCTTC.

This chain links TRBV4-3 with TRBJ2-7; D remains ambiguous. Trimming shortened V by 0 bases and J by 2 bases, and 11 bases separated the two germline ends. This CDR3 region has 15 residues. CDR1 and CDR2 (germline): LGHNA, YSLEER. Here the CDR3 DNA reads TGCGCCAGCAGCCAAGAATCGAGGCAACCCTACGAGCAGTACTTC. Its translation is CASSQESRQPYEQYF.

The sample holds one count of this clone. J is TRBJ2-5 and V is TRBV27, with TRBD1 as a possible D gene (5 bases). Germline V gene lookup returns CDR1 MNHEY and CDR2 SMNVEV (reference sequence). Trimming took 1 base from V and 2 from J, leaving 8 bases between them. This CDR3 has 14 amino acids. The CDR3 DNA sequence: TGTGCCAGCAGTTTATTCGGACAACAAGAGACCCAGTACTTC. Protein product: CASSLFGQQETQYF.

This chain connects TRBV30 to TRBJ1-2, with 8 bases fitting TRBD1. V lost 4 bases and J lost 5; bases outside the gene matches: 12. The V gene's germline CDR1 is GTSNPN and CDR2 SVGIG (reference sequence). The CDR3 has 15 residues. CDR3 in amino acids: CAWTRPGQEVYGYTF. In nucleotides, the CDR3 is TGTGCCTGGACCCGGCCGGGACAGGAGGTATATGGCTACACCTTC.

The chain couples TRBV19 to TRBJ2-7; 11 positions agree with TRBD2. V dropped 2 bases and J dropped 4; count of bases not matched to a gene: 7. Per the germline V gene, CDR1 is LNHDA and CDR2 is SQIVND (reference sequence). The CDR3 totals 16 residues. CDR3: CASSISRLAGSYEQYF. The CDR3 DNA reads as TGTGCCAGTAGTATATCACGACTAGCGGGATCTTACGAGCAGTACTTC.

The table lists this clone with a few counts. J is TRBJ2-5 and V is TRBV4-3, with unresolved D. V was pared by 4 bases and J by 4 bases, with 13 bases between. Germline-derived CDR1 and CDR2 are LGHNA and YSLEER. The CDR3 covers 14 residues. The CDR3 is CASSRSSNGETQYF. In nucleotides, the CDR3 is TGCGCCAGCAGCCGATCTAGTAACGGAGAGACCCAGTACTTC.

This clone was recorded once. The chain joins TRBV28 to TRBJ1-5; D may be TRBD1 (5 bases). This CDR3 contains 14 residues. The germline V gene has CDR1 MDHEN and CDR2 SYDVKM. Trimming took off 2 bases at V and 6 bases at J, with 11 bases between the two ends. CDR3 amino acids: CASSLLQGGQPQHF. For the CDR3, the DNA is TGTGCCAGCAGTTTACTCCAGGGAGGTCAGCCCCAGCATTTT.

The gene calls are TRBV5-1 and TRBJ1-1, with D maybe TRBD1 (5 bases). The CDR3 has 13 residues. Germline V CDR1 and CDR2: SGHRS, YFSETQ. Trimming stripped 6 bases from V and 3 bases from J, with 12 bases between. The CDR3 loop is CASTPGRDTEAFF. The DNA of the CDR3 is TGCGCCAGCACTCCAGGGAGGGACACTGAAGCTTTCTTT. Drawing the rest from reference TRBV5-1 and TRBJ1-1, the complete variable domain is KAGVTQTPRYLIKTRGQQVTLSCSPISGHRSVSWYQQTPGQGLQFLFEYFSETQRNKGNFPGRFSGRQFSNSRSEMNVSTLELGDSALYLCASTPGRDTEAFFGQGTRLTVV.

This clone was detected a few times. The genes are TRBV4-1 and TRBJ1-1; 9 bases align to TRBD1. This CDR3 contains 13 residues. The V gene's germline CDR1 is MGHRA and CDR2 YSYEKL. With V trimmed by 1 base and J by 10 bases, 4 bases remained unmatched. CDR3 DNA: TGCGCCAGCAGCCAAGTAGGACAGGGGAGAGCTTTCTTT. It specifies CASSQVGQGRAFF.

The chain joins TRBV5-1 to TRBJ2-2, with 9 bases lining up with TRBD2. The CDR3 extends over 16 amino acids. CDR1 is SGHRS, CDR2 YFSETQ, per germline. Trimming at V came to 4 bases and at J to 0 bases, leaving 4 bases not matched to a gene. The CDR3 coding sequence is TGCGCCAGCAGCCCTGCTAGCGGGGCGAACACCGGGGAGCTGTTTTTT. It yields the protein CASSPASGANTGELFF.

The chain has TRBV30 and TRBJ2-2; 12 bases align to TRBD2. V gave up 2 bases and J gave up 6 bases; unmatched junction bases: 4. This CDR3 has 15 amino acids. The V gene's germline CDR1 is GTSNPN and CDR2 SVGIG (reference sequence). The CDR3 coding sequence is TGTGCCTGGAGTCAGGCTAGCGGGAGGGCCGGGGAGCTGTTTTTT. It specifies CAWSQASGRAGELFF.

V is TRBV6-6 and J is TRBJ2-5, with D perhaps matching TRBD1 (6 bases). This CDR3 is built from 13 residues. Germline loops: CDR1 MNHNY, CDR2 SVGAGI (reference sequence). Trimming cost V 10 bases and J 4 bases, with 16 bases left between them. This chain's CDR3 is CAILDSLTETQYF. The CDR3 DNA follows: TGTGCCATCCTGGACAGTCTAACAGAGACCCAGTACTTC.

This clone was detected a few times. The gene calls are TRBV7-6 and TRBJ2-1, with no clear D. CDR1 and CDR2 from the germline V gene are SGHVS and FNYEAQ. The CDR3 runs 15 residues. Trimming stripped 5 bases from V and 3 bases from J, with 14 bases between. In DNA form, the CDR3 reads TGTGCCAGCAGCCCTAGTTGGAGTATCTACAATGAGCAGTTCTTC. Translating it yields CASSPSWSIYNEQFF. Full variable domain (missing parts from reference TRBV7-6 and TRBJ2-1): GAGVSQSPRYKVTKRGQDVALRCDPISGHVSLYWYRQALGQGPEFLTYFNYEAQQDKSGLPNDRFSAERPEGSISTLTIQRTEQRDSAMYRCASSPSWSIYNEQFFGPGTRLTVL.

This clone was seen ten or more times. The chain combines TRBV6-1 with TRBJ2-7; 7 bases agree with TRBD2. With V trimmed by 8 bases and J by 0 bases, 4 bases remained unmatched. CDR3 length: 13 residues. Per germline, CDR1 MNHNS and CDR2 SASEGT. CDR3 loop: CASAAGPSYEQYF. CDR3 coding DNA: TGTGCCAGCGCAGCGGGGCCCTCCTACGAGCAGTACTTC.

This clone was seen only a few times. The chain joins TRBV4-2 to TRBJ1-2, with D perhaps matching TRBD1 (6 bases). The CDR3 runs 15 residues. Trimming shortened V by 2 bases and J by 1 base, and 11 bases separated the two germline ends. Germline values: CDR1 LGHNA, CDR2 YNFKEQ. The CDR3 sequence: CASSQQDSDNYGYTF. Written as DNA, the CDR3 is TGTGCCAGCAGCCAACAGGACAGCGATAACTATGGCTACACCTTC.

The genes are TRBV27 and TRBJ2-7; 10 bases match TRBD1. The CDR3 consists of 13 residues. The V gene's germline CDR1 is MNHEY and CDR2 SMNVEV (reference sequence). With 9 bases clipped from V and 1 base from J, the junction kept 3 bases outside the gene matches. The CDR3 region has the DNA TGTGCCAGAATGGGACAGGGGTCCTACGAGCAGTACTTC. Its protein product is CARMGQGSYEQYF.

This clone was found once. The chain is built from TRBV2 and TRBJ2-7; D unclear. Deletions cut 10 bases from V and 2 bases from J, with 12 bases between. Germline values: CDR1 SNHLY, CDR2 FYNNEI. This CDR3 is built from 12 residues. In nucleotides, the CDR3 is TGTGCCATCCAATACTCACCCTACGAGCAGTACTTC. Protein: CAIQYSPYEQYF.

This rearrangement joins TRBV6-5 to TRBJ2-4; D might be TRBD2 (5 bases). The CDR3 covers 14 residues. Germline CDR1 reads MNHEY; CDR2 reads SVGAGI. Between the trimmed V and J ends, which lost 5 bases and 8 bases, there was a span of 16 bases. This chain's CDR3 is CASSPLAPSDIQYF. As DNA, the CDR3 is TGTGCCAGCAGTCCTCTAGCCCCTTCAGACATTCAGTACTTC.

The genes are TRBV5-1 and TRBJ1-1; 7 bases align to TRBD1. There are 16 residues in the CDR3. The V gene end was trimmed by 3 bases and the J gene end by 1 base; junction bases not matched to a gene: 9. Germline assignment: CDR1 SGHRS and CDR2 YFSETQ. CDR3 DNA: TGCGCCAGCAGCTCCTCCCCGGGACAGTCGAACACTGAAGCTTTCTTT. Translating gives CASSSSPGQSNTEAFF.

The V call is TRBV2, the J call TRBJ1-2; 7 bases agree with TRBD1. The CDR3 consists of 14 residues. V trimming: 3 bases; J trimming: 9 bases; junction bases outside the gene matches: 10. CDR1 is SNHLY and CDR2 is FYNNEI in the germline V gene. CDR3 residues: CASSDARGLSSYTF. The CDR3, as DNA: TGTGCCAGCAGTGACGCTAGGGGGCTTAGTAGCTACACCTTC.

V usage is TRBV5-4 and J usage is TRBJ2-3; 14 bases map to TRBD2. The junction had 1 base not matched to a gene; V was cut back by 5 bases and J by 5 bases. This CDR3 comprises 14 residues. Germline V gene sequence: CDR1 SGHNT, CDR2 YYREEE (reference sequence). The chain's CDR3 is CASRTSGGGDTQYF. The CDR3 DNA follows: TGTGCCAGCAGGACTAGCGGGGGGGGAGATACGCAGTATTTT.

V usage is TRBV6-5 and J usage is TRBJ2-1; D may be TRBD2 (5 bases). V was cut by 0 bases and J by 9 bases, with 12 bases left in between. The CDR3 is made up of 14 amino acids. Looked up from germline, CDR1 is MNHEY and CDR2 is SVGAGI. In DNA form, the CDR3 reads TGTGCCAGCAGTTACTCAAGGGCAGCGGCTGAGCAGTTCTTC. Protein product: CASSYSRAAAEQFF.

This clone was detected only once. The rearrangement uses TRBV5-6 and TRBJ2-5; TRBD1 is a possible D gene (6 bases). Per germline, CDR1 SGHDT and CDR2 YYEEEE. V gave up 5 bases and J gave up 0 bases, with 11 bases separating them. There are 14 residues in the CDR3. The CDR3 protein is CASRSGQYQETQYF. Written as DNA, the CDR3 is TGTGCCAGCAGATCAGGACAGTACCAAGAGACCCAGTACTTC.

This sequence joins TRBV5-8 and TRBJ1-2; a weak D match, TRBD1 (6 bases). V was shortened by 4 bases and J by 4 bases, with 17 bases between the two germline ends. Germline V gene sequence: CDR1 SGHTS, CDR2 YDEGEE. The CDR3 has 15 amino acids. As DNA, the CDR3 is TGTGCCAGCAGCCCGGGAAAACAGGGTGGCTATGGCTACACCTTC. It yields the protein CASSPGKQGGYGYTF.

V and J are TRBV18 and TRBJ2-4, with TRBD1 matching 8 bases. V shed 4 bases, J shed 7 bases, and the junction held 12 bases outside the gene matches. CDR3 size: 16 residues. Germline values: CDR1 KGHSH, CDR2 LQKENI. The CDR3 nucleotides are TGTGCCAGCTCACAAAGCCGAGGACAGGGAAGTAACATTCAGTACTTC. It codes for CASSQSRGQGSNIQYF.

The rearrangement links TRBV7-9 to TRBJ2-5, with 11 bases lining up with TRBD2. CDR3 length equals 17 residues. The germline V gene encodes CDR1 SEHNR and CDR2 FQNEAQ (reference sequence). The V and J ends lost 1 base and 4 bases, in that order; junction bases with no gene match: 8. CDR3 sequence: CASSLGGTSGELETQYF. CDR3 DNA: TGTGCCAGCAGCTTAGGGGGGACTAGCGGAGAACTAGAGACCCAGTACTTC.

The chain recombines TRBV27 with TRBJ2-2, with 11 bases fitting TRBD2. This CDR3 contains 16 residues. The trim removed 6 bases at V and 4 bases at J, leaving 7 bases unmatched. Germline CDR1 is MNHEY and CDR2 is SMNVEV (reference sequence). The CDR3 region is CASRPGTSGPTGELFF. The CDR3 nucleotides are TGTGCCAGCAGGCCTGGGACTAGCGGACCCACCGGGGAGCTGTTTTTT.